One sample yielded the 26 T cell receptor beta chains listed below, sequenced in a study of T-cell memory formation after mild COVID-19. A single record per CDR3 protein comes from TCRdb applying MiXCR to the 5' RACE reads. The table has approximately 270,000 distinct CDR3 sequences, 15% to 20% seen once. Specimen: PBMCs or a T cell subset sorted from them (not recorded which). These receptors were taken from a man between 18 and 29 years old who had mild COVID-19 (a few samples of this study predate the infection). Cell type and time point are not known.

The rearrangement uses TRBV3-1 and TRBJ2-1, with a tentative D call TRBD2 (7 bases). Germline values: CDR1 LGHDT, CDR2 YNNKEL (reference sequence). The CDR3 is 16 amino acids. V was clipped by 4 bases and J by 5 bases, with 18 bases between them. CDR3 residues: CASSPPGGGVNNEQFF. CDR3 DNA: TGTGCCAGCAGCCCCCCGGGCGGGGGCGTTAACAATGAGCAGTTCTTC.

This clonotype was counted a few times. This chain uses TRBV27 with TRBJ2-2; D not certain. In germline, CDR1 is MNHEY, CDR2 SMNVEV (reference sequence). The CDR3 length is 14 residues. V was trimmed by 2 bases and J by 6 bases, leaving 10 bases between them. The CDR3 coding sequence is TGTGCCAGCAGTTTAAGAAACGAGGCCGGGGAGCTGTTTTTT. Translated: CASSLRNEAGELFF.

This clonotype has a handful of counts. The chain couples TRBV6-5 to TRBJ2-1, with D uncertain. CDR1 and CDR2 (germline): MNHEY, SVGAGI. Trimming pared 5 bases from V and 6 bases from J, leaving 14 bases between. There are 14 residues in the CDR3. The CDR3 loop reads CASSRSFNSNEQFF. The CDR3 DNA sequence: TGTGCCAGCAGTCGGAGTTTCAATAGCAATGAGCAGTTCTTC.

In DNA form, the CDR3 reads TGTGCCAGCAGCCCCCGGAGCAGAAACTATGGCTACACCTTC. This encodes CASSPRSRNYGYTF. The chain links TRBV7-2 to TRBJ1-2; D call uncertain. Germline V gene lookup returns CDR1 SGHTA and CDR2 FQGNSA. This CDR3 spans 14 amino acids. The ends were cut back, 5 bases at V and 2 bases at J, with 12 bases in the middle. The full variable domain, completed using reference TRBV7-2 and TRBJ1-2, is GAGVSQSPSNKVTEKGKDVELRCDPISGHTALYWYRQSLGQGLEFLIYFQGNSAPDKSGLPSDRFSAERTGGSVSTLTIQRTQQEDSAVYLCASSPRSRNYGYTFGSGTRLTVV.

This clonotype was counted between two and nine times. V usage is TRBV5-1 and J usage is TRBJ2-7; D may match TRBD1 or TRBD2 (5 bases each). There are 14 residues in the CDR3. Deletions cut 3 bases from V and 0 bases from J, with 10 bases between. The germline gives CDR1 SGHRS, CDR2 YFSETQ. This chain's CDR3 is CASSSPGTSYEQYF. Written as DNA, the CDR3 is TGCGCCAGCAGCTCACCAGGGACCTCCTACGAGCAGTACTTC.

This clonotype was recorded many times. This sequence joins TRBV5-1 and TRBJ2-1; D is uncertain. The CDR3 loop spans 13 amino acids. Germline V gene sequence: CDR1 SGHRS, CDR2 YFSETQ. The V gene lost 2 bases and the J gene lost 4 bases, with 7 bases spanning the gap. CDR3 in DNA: TGCGCCAGCAGCTTTGGTGGGTACAATGAGCAGTTCTTC. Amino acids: CASSFGGYNEQFF.

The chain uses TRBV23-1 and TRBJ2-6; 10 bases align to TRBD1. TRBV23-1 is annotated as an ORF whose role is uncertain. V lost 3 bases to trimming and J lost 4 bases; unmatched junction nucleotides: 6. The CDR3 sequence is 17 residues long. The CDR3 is CASSHRTGGSGANVLTF. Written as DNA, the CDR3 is TGCGCCAGCAGTCACCGGACAGGGGGGTCGGGGGCCAACGTCCTGACTTTC.

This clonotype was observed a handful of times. The CDR3 DNA follows: TGTGCCAGCAGTTACGGAATCGGGGCTGGAAACACCATATATTTT. It is translated as CASSYGIGAGNTIYF. The genes are TRBV6-5 and TRBJ1-3; D uncertain. This CDR3 is built from 15 residues. V dropped 2 bases and J dropped 2 bases, with 10 bases sitting between them. CDR1 MNHEY and CDR2 SVGAGI come from the germline V gene.

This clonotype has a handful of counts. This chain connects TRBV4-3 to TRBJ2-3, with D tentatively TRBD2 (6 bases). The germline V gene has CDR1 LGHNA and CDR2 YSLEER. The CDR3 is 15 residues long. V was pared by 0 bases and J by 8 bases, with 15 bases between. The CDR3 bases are TGCGCCAGCAGCCAAGATCTTCCCCCGGAGGGTACGCAGTATTTT. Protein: CASSQDLPPEGTQYF.

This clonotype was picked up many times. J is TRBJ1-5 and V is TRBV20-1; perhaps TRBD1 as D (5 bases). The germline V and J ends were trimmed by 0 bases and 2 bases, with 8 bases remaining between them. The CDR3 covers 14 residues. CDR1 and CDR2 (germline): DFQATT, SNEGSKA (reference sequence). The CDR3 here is CSARDLGGNQPQHF. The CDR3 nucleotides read TGCAGTGCTAGAGATCTAGGGGGCAATCAGCCCCAGCATTTT.

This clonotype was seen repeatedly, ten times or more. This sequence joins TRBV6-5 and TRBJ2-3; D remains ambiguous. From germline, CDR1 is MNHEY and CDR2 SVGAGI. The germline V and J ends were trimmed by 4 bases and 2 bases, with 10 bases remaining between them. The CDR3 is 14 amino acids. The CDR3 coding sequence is TGTGCCAGCAGTTTACAAGGATACACAGATACGCAGTATTTT. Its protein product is CASSLQGYTDTQYF.

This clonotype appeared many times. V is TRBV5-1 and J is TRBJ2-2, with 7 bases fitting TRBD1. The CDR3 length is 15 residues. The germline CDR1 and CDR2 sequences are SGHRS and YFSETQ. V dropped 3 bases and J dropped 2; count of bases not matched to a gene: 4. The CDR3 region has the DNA TGCGCCAGCAGCTCACAGGGGCCTAACACCGGGGAGCTGTTTTTT. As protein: CASSSQGPNTGELFF.

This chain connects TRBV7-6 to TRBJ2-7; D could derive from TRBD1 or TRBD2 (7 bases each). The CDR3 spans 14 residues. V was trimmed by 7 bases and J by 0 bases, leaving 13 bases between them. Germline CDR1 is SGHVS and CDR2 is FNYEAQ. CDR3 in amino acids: CASTPGGVSYEQYF. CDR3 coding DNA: TGTGCCAGCACCCCAGGGGGGGTCTCCTACGAGCAGTACTTC.

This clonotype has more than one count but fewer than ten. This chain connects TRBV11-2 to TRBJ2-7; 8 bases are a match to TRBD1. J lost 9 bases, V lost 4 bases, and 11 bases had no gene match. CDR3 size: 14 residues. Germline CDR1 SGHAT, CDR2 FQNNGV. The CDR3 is CASSSGTGPPLQYV. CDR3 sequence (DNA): TGTGCCAGCAGCTCCGGGACAGGTCCCCCTTTGCAGTACGTC.

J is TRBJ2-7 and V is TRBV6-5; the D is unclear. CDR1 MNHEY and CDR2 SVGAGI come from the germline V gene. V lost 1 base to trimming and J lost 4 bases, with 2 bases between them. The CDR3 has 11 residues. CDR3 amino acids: CASSYCYEQYF. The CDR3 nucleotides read TGTGCCAGCAGTTACTGTTACGAGCAGTACTTC.

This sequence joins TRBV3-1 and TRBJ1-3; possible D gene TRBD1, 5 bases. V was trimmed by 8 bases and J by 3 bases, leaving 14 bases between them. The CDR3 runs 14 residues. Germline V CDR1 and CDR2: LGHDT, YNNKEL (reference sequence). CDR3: CASGGTIGGNTIYF. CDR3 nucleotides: TGTGCCAGCGGGGGTACAATTGGTGGAAACACCATATATTTT.

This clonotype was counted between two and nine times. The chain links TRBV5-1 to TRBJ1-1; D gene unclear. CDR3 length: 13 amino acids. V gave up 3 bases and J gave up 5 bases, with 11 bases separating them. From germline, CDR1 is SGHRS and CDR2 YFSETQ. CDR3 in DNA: TGCGCCAGCAGCTCCCCCGGAGCGACTGAAGCTTTCTTT. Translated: CASSSPGATEAFF.

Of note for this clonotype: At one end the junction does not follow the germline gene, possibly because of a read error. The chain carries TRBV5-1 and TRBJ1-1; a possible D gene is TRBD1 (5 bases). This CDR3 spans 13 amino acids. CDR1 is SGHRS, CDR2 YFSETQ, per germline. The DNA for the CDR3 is TGCGCCAGCAGGGGGCTGATGAACACTGAAGCTCTCTTT. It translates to CASRGLMNTEALF.

The CDR3 loop reads CASSWTGVSEAFF. CDR3 DNA sequence: TGTGCCAGCAGTTGGACAGGGGTCTCCGAAGCTTTCTTT. The chain is built from TRBV6-2 or TRBV6-3 and TRBJ1-1, with TRBD1 matching 9 bases. With V trimmed by 4 bases and J by 8 bases, 5 bases remained unmatched. Germline V CDR1 and CDR2: MNHEY, SVGEGT. CDR3 length equals 13 residues.

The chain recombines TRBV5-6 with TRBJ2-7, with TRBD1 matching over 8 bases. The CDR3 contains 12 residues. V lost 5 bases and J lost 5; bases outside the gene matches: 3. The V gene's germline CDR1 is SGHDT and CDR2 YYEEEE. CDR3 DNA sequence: TGTGCCAGCAGGGCAGGGGGCGACGAGCAGTACGTC. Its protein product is CASRAGGDEQYV.

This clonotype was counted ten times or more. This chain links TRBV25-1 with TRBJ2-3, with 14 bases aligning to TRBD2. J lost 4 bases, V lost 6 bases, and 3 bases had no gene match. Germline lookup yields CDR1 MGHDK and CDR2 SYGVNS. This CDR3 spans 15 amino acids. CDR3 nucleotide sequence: TGTGCCAGCAGCAGGACTAGCGGGGGGTCAGATACGCAGTATTTT. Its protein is CASSRTSGGSDTQYF. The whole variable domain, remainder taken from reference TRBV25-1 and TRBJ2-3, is EADIYQTPRYLVIGTGKKITLECSQTMGHDKMYWYQQDPGMELHLIHYSYGVNSTEKGDLSSESTVSRIRTEHFPLTLESARPSHTSQYLCASSRTSGGSDTQYFGPGTRLTVL.

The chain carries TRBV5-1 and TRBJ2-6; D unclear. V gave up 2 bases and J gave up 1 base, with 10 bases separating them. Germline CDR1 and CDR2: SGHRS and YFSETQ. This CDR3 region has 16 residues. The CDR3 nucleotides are TGCGCCAGCAGCTTTGACGCCCTATCTGGGGCCAACGTCCTGACTTTC. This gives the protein CASSFDALSGANVLTF.

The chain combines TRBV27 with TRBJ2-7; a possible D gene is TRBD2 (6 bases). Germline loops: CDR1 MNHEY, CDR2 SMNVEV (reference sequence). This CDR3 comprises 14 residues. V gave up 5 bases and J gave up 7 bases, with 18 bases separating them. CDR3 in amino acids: CASSPTPGLSEQYV. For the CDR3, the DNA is TGTGCCAGCAGTCCCACCCCGGGACTCTCTGAGCAGTACGTC.

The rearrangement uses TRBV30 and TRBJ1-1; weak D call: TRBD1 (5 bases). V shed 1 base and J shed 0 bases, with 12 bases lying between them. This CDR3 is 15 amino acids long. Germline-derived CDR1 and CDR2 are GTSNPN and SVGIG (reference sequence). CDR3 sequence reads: CAWSGGLHMNTEAFF. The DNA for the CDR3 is TGTGCCTGGAGTGGGGGACTCCACATGAACACTGAAGCTTTCTTT.

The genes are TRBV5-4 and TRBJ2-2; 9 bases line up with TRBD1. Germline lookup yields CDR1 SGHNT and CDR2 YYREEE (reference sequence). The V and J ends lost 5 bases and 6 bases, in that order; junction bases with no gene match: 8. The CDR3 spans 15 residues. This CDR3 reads CASRQNRGQAGELFF. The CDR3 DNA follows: TGTGCCAGCAGGCAAAACAGGGGGCAGGCCGGGGAGCTGTTTTTT.

The CDR3 reads CASASGTGTPLSGDTQYF. The CDR3 region has the DNA TGTGCCAGCGCCTCCGGGACAGGCACACCCCTGAGTGGGGATACGCAGTATTTT. The chain joins TRBV7-2 to TRBJ2-3, with 8 bases fitting TRBD1. J gave up 6 bases and V 8 bases, and 22 bases lay outside the gene matches. The CDR3 consists of 18 residues. Germline V gene data show CDR1 as SGHTA and CDR2 as FQGNSA.